This entry is about one T cell receptor (beta chain). Its antigen is as yet unknown. The source of the sample is a study of cytomegalovirus exposure and HLA in healthy donors. Though nominally healthy at sampling, donors likely had unrecorded immune exposures. PCR was performed using 60 Vbeta and 13 Jbeta primers. Assay used: immunoSEQ multiplex PCR; TCRdb lists only in-frame clones, some missing. The sample consists of approximately 190,000 clones, roughly nine tenths of them appearing once. CDR3 size: 14 residues. Trimming took off 1 base at V and 2 bases at J, with 8 bases between the two ends. The germline V gene encodes CDR1 SGHRS and CDR2 YFSETQ. Findings and limits, study-wide: For TCR beta chains, V- and J-gene trimming was later linked to a missense DCLRE1C variant. Reported findings show TCR beta sequences accurately forecast HLA-A and HLA-B alleles in most subjects.

Sequencing was performed on PBMCs. This sequence was found in a boy between 2 and 10 years old in good health and CMV-seronegative. The V call is TRBV5-1, the J call TRBJ2-3; unclear D gene. Written as DNA, the CDR3 is TGCGCCAGCAGCTTGTCTGCGGACACAGATACGCAGTATTTT. Translated: CASSLSADTDTQYF.